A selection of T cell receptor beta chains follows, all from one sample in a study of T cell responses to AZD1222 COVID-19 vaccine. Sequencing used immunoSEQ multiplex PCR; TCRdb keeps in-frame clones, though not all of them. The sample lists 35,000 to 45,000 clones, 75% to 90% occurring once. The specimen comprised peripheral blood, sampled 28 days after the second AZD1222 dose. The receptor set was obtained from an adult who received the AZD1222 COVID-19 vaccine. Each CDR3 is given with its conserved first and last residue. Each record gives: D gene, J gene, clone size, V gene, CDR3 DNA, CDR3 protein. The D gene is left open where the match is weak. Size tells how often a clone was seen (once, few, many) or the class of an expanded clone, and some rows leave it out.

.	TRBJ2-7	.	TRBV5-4	TGTGCCAGCAGCCCTATGGCGCGTAAGGGGGGCGAGCAGTACTTC	CASSPMARKGGEQYF
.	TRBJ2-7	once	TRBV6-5	TGTGCCAGCAGTATAGAAGGATCCTACGAGCAGTACTTC	CASSIEGSYEQYF
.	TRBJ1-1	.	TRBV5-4	TGTGCCAGCAGCCTCCCCCAGGGAAAGGCTGAAGCTTTCTTT	CASSLPQGKAEAFF
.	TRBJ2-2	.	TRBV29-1	TGCAGCTCTAAAACGGGCGGGGAGCTGTTTTTT	CSSKTGGELFF
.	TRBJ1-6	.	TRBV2	TGTGCCAGCAGTTTGTCCCTAAACGGTAATTCACCCCTCCACTTT	CASSLSLNGNSPLHF
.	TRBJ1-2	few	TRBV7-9	TGTGCCAGCAGCCCTTTTGACAGGACTCATGGCTACACCTTC	CASSPFDRTHGYTF
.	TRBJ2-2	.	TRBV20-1	TGCAGTGCTAGTCGACGGGCGAACACCGGGGAGCTGTTTTTT	CSASRRANTGELFF
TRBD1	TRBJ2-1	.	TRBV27	TGTGCCAGCAGTTTAGTTGGTACAGGGGGCTACAATGAGCAGTTCTTC	CASSLVGTGGYNEQFF
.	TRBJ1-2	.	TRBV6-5	TGTGCCAGCAAAACCGACGGCCGCTATGGCTACACCTTC	CASKTDGRYGYTF
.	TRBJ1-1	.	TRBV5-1	TGCGCCAGCAGCTTCGCAACGAACACTGAAGCTTTCTTT	CASSFATNTEAFF
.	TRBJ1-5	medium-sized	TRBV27	TGTGCCAGCGCCGCTTGGTCGTCCAATCAGCCCCAGCATTTT	CASAAWSSNQPQHF
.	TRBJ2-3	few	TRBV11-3	TGTGCCAGCAGCTTTTCCGGTCCAGATACGCAGTATTTT	CASSFSGPDTQYF
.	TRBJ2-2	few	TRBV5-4	TGTGCCAGCAGCGTCGACACCGGCTTAGGGGAGCTGTTTTTT	CASSVDTGLGELFF
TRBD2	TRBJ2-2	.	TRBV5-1	TGCGCCAGCACTCAGCGGGGGAACACCGGGGAGCTGTTTTTT	CASTQRGNTGELFF
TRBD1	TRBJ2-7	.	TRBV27	TGTGCCAGCAGTCGACAGGGGAGACACGAGCAGTACTTC	CASSRQGRHEQYF
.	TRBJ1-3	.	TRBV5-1	TGCGCCAGCATGGGAGACGGAAACACCATATATTTT	CASMGDGNTIYF
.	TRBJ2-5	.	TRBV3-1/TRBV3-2	TGTGCCAGCAGCCAAGGAACGTTGGAGACCCAGTACTTC	CASSQGTLETQYF
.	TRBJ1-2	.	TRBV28	TGTGCCACCAGAAATCCCCGGAGCGGCAACTATGGCTACACCTTC	CATRNPRSGNYGYTF
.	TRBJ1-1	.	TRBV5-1	TGCGCCAGCAGCTTGGATGGACAGCGCATGAACACTGAAGCTTTCTTT	CASSLDGQRMNTEAFF
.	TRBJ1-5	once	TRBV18	TGTGCCAGCTCACTGTCGGGGGGCGCAAGCAATCAGCCCCAGCATTTT	CASSLSGGASNQPQHF
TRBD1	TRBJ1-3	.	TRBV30	TGTGCCTGGAGTCGGGACAGCGGGTCTGGAAACACCATATATTTT	CAWSRDSGSGNTIYF
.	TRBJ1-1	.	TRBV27	TGTGCCAGCAGATGCCGGGACGGGGAGGGTGAAGCTTTCTTT	CASRCRDGEGEAFF
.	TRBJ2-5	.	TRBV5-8	TGTGCCAGCAGCTTGGGTCGGCGGGACAGCCAAGAGACCCAGTACTTC	CASSLGRRDSQETQYF
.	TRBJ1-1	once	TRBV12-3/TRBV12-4	TGTGCCAGCAGTCTTGAAACTGAAGCTTTCTTT	CASSLETEAFF
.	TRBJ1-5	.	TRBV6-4	TGTGCCAGCAGTGCGACGACAGGTGTCGGTCAGCCCCAGCATTTT	CASSATTGVGQPQHF
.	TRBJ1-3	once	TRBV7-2	TGTGCCAGCAGCTCCCTAAACACCATATATTTT	CASSSLNTIYF
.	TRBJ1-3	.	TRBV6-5	TGTGCCAGCAGAACGAGCTCTGGAAACACCATATATTTT	CASRTSSGNTIYF
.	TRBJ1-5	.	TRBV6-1	TGTGCCACGGCCGGCAGTAGCAATCAGCCCCAGCATTTT	CATAGSSNQPQHF
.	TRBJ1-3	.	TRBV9	TGTGCCAGCAGCCCCCAACCTCAGGGAACTACTGGAAACACCATATATTTT	CASSPQPQGTTGNTIYF
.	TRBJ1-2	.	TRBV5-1	TGCGCCAGCAGCCCGGGGGGACCCGTGGGCTATGGCTACACCTTC	CASSPGGPVGYGYTF
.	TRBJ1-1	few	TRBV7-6	TGTGCCAGCAGCTTAGCAACACCGGTCCCAGGTTGGAACACTGAAGCTTTCTTT	CASSLATPVPGWNTEAFF
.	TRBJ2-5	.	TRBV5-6	TGTGCCAGCAGGAAGGGTCTGAGCAGGGAGGAGACCCAGTACTTC	CASRKGLSREETQYF